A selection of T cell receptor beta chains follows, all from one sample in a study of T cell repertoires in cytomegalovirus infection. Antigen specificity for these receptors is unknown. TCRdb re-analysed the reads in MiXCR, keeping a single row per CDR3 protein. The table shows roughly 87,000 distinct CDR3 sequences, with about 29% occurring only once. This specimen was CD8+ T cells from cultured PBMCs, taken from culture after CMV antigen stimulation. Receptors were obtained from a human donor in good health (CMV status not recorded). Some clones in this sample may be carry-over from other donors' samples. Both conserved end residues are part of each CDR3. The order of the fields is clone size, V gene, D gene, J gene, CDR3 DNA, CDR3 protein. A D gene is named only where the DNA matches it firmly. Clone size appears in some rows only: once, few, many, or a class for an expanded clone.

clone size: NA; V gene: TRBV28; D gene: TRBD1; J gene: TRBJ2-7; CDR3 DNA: TGTGCCAGCACCCTAGGGGGCAGTTACGAGCAGTACTTC; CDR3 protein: CASTLGGSYEQYF
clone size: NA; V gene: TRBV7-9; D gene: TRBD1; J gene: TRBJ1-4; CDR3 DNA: TGTGCCAGCAGTCCCTCATCGACAGGGGGACGGGAAAAACTGTTTTTT; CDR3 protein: CASSPSSTGGREKLFF
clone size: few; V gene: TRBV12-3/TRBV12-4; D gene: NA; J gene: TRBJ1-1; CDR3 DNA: TGTGCCAGCAATTACTTCGGCACTGAAGCTTTCTTT; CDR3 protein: CASNYFGTEAFF
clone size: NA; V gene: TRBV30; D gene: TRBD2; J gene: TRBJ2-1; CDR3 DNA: TGTGCCTGGAGTCCCCTCCTAAGACTAGCGGGGTACGTCAATGAGCAGTTCTTC; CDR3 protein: CAWSPLLRLAGYVNEQFF
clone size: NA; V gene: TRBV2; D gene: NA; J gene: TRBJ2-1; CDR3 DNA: TGTGCCAGCAGAAAGGGTGGGGCTAGCAGGTACAATGAGCAGTTCTTC; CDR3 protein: CASRKGGASRYNEQFF
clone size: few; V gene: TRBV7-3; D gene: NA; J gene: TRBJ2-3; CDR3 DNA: TGTGCCAGCAGCCAGCAGCTCCCCTTGGTCTCGAATACGCAGTATTTT; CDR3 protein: CASSQQLPLVSNTQYF
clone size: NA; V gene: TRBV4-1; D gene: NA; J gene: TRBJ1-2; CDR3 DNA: TGCGCCAGCAACAAGGGGGGTTATGGCTACACCTTC; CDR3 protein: CASNKGGYGYTF
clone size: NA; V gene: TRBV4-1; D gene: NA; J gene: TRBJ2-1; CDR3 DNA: TGCGCCAGCAGCCAAGGGGGAACCTCCTACAATGAGCAGTTCTTC; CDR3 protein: CASSQGGTSYNEQFF
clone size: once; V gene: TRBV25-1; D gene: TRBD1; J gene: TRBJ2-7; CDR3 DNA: TGTGCCAGCAGTGAATCACAGGGGGCGGTCTACGAGCAGTACTTC; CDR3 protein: CASSESQGAVYEQYF
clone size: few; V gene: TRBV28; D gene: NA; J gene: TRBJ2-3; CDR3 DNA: TGTGCCAGCAGTTTCTTTGGCAGTCCTAGCACAGATACGCAGTATTTT; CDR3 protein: CASSFFGSPSTDTQYF
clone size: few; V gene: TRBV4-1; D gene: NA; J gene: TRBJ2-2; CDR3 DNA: TGCGCCAGCAGCCAACTCTTAGGAAGGAACACCGGGGAGCTGTTTTTT; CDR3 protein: CASSQLLGRNTGELFF
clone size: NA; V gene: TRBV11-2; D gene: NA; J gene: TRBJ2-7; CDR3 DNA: TGTGCCAGCAGCTTACTTCCCAACGAGCAGTACTTC; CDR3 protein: CASSLLPNEQYF
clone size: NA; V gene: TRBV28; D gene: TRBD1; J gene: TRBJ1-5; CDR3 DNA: TGTGCCAGCAGTCCAGGACAGGGGAATAGCAATCAGCCCCAGCATTTT; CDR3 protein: CASSPGQGNSNQPQHF